This T cell receptor beta chain was recorded in a study of T cells after yellow fever vaccination. TCRdb reprocessed the 5' RACE reads via MiXCR and lists one record per CDR3 protein. The sample holds 200,000 to 250,000 distinct CDR3 sequences; 3% to 3.5% are singletons and the top ten take roughly 3%. The CDR3 sequence is 14 residues long. The germline V gene encodes CDR1 DFQATT and CDR2 SNEGSKA (reference sequence). Trimming stripped 7 bases from V and 1 base from J, with 17 bases between. The V call is TRBV20-1, the J call TRBJ2-7; possible D gene TRBD1, 6 bases. Material: CD4+ T cells sorted from PBMCs, obtained 10 days after the yellow fever booster vaccination. The sequence came from a man aged 18 to 30 who received the YFV17D yellow fever vaccine. In nucleotides, the CDR3 is TGCAGTGTCCCCCACAGGGCCGCTTCCTACGAGCAGTACTTC. This encodes CSVPHRAASYEQYF.